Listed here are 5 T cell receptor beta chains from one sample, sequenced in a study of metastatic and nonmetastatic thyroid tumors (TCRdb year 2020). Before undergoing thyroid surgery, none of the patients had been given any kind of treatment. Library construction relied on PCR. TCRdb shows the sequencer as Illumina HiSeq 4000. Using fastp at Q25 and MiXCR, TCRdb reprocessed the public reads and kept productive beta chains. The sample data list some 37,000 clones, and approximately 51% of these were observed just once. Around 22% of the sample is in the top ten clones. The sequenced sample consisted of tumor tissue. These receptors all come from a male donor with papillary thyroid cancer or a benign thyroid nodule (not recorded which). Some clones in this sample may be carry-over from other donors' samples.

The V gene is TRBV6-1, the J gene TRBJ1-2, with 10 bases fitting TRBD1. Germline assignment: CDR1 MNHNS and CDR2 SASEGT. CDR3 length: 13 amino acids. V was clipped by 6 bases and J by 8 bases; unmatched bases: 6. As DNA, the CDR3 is TGTGCCAGCAGATTGGGACAGGGGCAAGGCTACACCTTC. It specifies CASRLGQGQGYTF.

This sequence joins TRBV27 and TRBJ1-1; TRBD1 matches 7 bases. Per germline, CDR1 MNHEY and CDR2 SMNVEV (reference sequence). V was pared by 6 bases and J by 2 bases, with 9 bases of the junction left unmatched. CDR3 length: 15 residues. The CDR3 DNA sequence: TGTGCCAGCAGCCATCAGACAGGGTCTAACACTGAAGCTTTCTTT. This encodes CASSHQTGSNTEAFF.

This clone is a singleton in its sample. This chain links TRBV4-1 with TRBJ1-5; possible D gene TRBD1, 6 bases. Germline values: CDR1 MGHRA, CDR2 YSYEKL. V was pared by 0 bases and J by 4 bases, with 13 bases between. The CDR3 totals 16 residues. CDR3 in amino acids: CASSQDRAGENQPQHF. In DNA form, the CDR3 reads TGCGCCAGCAGCCAAGATAGGGCAGGGGAAAATCAGCCCCAGCATTTT.

The CDR3 DNA follows: TGTGCCAGCAGCCCCTCGCGGGGGGCCTACGAGCAGTACTTC. It codes for CASSPSRGAYEQYF. The J gene is TRBJ2-7, the V gene TRBV13; 8 bases are shared with TRBD2. V was clipped by 5 bases and J by 2 bases; unmatched bases: 5. Per germline, CDR1 PRHDT and CDR2 FYEKMQ (reference sequence). This CDR3 comprises 14 residues.

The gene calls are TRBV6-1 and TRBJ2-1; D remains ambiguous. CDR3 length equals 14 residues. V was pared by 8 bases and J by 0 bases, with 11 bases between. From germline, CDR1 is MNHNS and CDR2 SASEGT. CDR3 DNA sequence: TGTGCCAGCGCGGCCAGCAGCTCCTACAATGAGCAGTTCTTC. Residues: CASAASSSYNEQFF.